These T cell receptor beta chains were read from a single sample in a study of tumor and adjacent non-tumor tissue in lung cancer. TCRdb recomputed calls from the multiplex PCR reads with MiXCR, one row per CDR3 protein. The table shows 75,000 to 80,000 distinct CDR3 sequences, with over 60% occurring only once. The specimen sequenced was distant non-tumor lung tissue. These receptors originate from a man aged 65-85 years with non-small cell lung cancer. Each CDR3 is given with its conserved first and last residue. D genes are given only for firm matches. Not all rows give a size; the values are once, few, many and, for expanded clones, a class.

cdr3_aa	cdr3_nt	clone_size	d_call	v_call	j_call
CASSFNVYRAAETQYF	TGTGCCAGCAGTTTTAATGTCTACCGTGCCGCAGAGACCCAGTACTTC	medium-sized	-	TRBV28	TRBJ2-5
CVSSYTLVQAQHF	TGTGTCAGCAGTTACACTTTGGTACAGGCCCAGCATTTT	-	-	TRBV6-6	TRBJ1-5
CGVSEGPAGTYEQYF	TGCGGTGTTAGTGAAGGACCAGCGGGGACCTACGAGCAGTACTTC	-	TRBD2	TRBV20-1	TRBJ2-7
CASSQEWTSGTYEQYF	TGTGCCAGCAGCCAAGAATGGACTAGCGGGACCTACGAGCAGTACTTC	many	TRBD2	TRBV14	TRBJ2-7
CSVEDPRQGLGGYTF	TGCAGCGTTGAAGACCCCCGGCAGGGCTTAGGCGGCTACACCTTC	medium-sized	-	TRBV29-1	TRBJ1-2
CAIRHADQETQHF	TGTGCCATCAGACATGCCGATCAAGAGACCCAGCACTTC	-	-	TRBV10-3	TRBJ2-5
CARKSGFTYEQYF	TGTGCCCGCAAGAGCGGATTTACCTACGAGCAGTACTTC	-	-	TRBV6-2/TRBV6-3	TRBJ2-7
CTCSSTPSTDTQYF	TGTACCTGCAGCTCGACTCCCAGCACAGATACGCAGTATTTT	-	-	TRBV5-6	TRBJ2-3
CASSLPSRSASTLPYTQYF	TGTGCCAGCAGCCTCCCCAGCCGAAGTGCCTCGACGCTCCCATATACGCAGTATTTT	-	-	TRBV11-2	TRBJ2-3
CSAVGRGTNNDQFF	TGCAGCGCTGTGGGGAGGGGTACAAATAATGATCAGTTCTTC	-	TRBD2	TRBV29-1	TRBJ2-1
CSVAGTSSTDTRYF	TGCAGCGTCGCTGGGACATCTAGCACAGATACGCGGTATTTC	-	-	TRBV29-1	TRBJ2-3
CASRRGTGRVSEQYF	TGCGCCAGCAGACGCGGTACCGGCAGGGTGAGTGAGCAGTACTTC	once	-	TRBV4-1	TRBJ2-7
CSAREENQGEIQYF	TGCAGTGCTAGAGAAGAAAACCAGGGAGAGATCCAGTACTTC	-	-	TRBV20-1	TRBJ2-5
CASSYGAGQVYEQYF	TGTGCCAGCAGTTACGGGGCTGGACAGGTTTACGAGCAGTACTTC	many	TRBD1	TRBV6-5	TRBJ2-7
CADSSGTGGSGANVLTF	TGTGCCGACAGTTCCGGGACAGGGGGCTCCGGGGCCAACGTCCTGACTTTC	-	TRBD1	TRBV6-5	TRBJ2-6
CSTKSYLQTGQEAQYF	TGCAGCACCAAGTCCTACCTCCAGACAGGTCAAGAGGCCCAGTACTTC	-	-	TRBV29-1	TRBJ2-5
CTNIPRQGSTDTQYF	TGTACCAACATCCCAAGACAGGGATCCACAGATACGCAGTATTTT	-	TRBD1	TRBV11-3	TRBJ2-3
CASSLTLAEGTQETQYF	TGTGCCAGCAGCTTAACGTTAGCGGAGGGTACTCAAGAGACCCAGTACTTC	few	-	TRBV11-2	TRBJ2-5
CATSSSGTGARDMQYF	TGTGCCACGAGCTCTTCCGGGACAGGGGCGAGAGATATGCAGTATTTT	-	TRBD1	TRBV24-1	TRBJ2-3
CISSLDQGGRYELYF	TGTATCAGCAGCTTAGACCAGGGGGGCAGGTACGAGCTGTACTTC	once	-	TRBV11-2	TRBJ2-7
CASTGSSGSDYEQYF	TGCGCCAGCACCGGGTCTAGCGGGTCCGATTACGAGCAGTACTTC	-	TRBD2	TRBV10-2	TRBJ2-7
CVNAEGDTQYF	TGCGTCAATGCCGAAGGGGATACGCAATATTTT	-	-	TRBV5-1	TRBJ2-3
CASNSGTVGQETQYF	TGTGCTAGCAATTCGGGGACAGTTGGGCAAGAGACCCAGTACTTC	-	TRBD1	TRBV11-2	TRBJ2-5
CASSVQTGMNQSQHF	TGTGCCAGCAGTGTTCAGACAGGAATGAATCAGTCCCAGCATTTT	-	-	TRBV6-1	TRBJ1-5
CASSRLAVLYNEQFF	TGTGCAAGCAGTCGGTTAGCGGTACTATACAATGAGCAGTTCTTC	-	-	TRBV6-4	TRBJ2-1
CATSSGDTHTWELFF	TGTGCCACCAGCAGTGGGGACACTCACACCTGGGAGCTGTTTTTT	-	-	TRBV15	TRBJ2-2
CSARGGDSVTGELFF	TGCAGTGCTAGAGGGGGCGACTCCGTCACCGGGGAGCTCTTTTTT	-	-	TRBV20-1	TRBJ2-2
CASSLDGVGELSF	TGCGCCAGCAGCTTGGATGGGGTCGGGGAGCTGTCTTTT	-	-	TRBV5-1	TRBJ2-2
CASSLEQRNDQYF	TGTGCCAGCAGTTTAGAGCAGAGGAACGATCAGTACTTC	-	-	TRBV28	TRBJ2-7
CSAGLAGWVTNEQFF	TGCAGTGCTGGACTAGCGGGATGGGTGACCAATGAGCAGTTCTTC	-	TRBD2	TRBV20-1	TRBJ2-1
CASSTQSGTEAFF	TGCGCTAGCAGCACCCAGAGTGGCACTGAAGCTTTCTTT	-	-	TRBV4-1	TRBJ1-1
CACSYLGAFSYNEQFF	TGTGCCTGCAGTTACTTAGGGGCCTTCTCCTACAATGAGCAGTTCTTC	-	-	TRBV6-2/TRBV6-3	TRBJ2-1